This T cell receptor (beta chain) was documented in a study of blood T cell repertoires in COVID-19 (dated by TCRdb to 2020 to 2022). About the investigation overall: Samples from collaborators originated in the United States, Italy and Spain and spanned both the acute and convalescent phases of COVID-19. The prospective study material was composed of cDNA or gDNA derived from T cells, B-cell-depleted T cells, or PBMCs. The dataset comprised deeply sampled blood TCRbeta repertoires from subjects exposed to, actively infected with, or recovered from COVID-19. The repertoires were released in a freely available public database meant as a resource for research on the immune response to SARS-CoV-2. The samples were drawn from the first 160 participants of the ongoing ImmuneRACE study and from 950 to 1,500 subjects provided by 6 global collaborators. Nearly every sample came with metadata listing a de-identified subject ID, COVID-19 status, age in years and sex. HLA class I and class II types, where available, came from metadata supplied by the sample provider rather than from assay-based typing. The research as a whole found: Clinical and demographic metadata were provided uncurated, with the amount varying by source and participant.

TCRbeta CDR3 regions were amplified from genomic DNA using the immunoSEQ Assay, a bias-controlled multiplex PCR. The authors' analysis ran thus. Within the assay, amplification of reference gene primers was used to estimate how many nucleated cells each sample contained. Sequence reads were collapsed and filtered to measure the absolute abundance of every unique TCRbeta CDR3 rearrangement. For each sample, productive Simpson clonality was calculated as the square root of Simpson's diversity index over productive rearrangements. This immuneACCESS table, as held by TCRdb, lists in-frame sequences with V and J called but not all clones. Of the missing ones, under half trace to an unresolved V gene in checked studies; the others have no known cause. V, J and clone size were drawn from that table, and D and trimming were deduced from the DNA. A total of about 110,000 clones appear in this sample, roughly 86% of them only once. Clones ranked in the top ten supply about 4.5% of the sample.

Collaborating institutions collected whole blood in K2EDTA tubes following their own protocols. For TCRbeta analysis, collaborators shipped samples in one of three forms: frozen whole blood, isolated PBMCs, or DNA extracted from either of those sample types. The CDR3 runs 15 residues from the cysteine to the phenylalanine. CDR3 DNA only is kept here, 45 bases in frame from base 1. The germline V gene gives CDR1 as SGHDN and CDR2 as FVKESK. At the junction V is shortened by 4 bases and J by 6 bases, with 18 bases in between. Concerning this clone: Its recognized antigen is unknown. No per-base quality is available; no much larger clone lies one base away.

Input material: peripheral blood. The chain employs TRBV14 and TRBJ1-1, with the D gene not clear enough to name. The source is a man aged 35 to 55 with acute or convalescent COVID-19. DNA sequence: TGTGCCAGCAGCCCCGGCCGGGATTTCCGGGCTGAAGCTTTCTTT. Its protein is CASSPGRDFRAEAFF.